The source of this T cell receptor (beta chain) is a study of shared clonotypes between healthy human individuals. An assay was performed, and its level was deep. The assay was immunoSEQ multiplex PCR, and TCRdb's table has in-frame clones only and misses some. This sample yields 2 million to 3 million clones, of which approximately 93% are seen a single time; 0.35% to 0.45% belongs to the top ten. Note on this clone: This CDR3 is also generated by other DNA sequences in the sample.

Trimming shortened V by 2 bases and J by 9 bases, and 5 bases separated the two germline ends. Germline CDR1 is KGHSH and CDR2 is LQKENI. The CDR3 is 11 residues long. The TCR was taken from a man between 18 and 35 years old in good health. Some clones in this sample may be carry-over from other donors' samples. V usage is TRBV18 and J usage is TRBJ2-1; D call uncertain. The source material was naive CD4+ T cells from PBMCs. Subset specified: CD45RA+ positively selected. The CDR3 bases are TGTGCCAGCTCACCAGACGGTGAGCAGTTCTTC. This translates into CASSPDGEQFF.